This note documents a single T cell receptor beta chain sequence. As yet, its antigen is unknown. With the Oncomine TCR Beta short-read assay, DNA from cultured CD4+ T cells was sequenced. Cultured CD4+ T cells were the source of extracted genomic DNA. TCRdb recomputed calls from the PCR reads with MiXCR, one row per CDR3 protein. The sample consists of 15,000 to 20,000 distinct CDR3 sequences, 57% of them appearing once. These data originate in a study of vaccination and CD4 T cells after COVID-19. Overall study context: Overlapping peptides of the spike proteins of SARS-CoV-2, HCoV-NL63, HCoV-OC43 and HCoV-229E were used for cell stimulation. Study-level points and caveats: Median SARS-CoV-2-reactive clonotype numbers went from 21 to 38; this increase was not significant.

The sample's treatment: roughly 10-day PBMC culture with coronavirus spike peptide pools or control peptides (ViraFEST assay). The CDR3 runs to 14 residues. V dropped 0 bases and J dropped 10 bases, with 11 bases sitting between them. The germline gives CDR1 SGHRS, CDR2 YFSETQ. The genes are TRBV5-1 and TRBJ1-6, with D unclear. Sequences were obtained from CD4+ T cells from blood, cultured in vitro. This receptor was obtained from a human donor who had recovered from COVID-19. The CDR3 region has the DNA TGCGCCAGCAGCTTGGGCATGTTGGTCTCACCCCTCCACTTT. Translation gives CASSLGMLVSPLHF.